One and the same sample provided the 28 T cell receptor beta chains below, sequenced in a study of CD8+CD57+ T cells in acquired aplastic anemia. Profiling of TCR beta VDJ combinations and CDR3 sequences used genomic DNA as template. Each CDR3 protein gets one entry after TCRdb re-called the reads with MiXCR. The sample has hundreds of thousands of distinct CDR3 sequences, under 40% seen once. An expansion of CD8+CD57+ cells by flow cytometry had been shown in patients chosen for sequencing. The sequenced sample consisted of sorted CD4+, CD8+, or CD8+CD57+ T cells (not recorded which) from PBMCs. The receptors come from a human donor with aplastic anemia.

This clonotype appeared a single time. A much larger clone lies one base from this, so it may be a read error. The rearrangement joins TRBV29-1 to TRBJ1-5; D ambiguous. This CDR3 has 14 amino acids. The germline CDR1 and CDR2 sequences are SQVTM and ANQGSEA. CDR3 residues: CSVQDGYGNQPRHF. CDR3 bases: TGCAGCGTTCAGGACGGTTATGGCAATCAGCCCCGGCATTTT.

This clonotype showed up many times. The genes are TRBV5-1 and TRBJ2-7; no reliable D call. V lost 0 bases and J 3 bases, leaving 7 bases between the germline ends. Germline CDR1 is SGHRS and CDR2 is YFSETQ. This CDR3 comprises 13 residues. The CDR3 DNA sequence: TGCGCCAGCAGCTTGGACAGATACTACGAGCAGTACTTC. Amino acid sequence: CASSLDRYYEQYF.

V is TRBV5-1 and J is TRBJ1-1; D not certain. Germline V gene sequence: CDR1 SGHRS, CDR2 YFSETQ. The V end lost 4 bases, the J end lost 0 bases, and 10 bases lay between the germline ends. CDR3 size: 14 residues. The CDR3 nucleotides read TGCGCCAGCAGCGACGTAAAAATGAACACTGAAGCTTTCTTT. It encodes CASSDVKMNTEAFF.

This clonotype was detected ten times or more. The genes are TRBV10-2 and TRBJ2-7, with TRBD1 matching 9 bases. The CDR3 totals 15 residues. CDR1 and CDR2 (germline): WSHSY, SAAADI. The junction had 9 bases not matched to a gene; V was cut back by 5 bases and J by 4 bases. CDR3: CASSLTGGAYYEQYF. The CDR3, as DNA: TGCGCCAGCAGTTTAACAGGGGGCGCATATTACGAGCAGTACTTC.

This clonotype has a count of ten or more. This chain joins TRBV7-9 and TRBJ1-2; D ambiguous. The length of the CDR3 is 14 residues. V was cut by 2 bases and J by 6 bases, with 13 bases left in between. Germline-derived CDR1 and CDR2 are SEHNR and FQNEAQ (reference sequence). The CDR3 nucleotides are TGTGCCAGCAGCTTAAACGAGGGTTTTGATGGCTACACCTTC. Encoded protein: CASSLNEGFDGYTF.

The V and J genes are TRBV3-1 and TRBJ1-2; 7 nucleotides line up with TRBD1. With V trimmed by 3 bases and J by 13 bases, 11 bases remained unmatched. CDR1 is LGHDT, CDR2 YNNKEL, per germline (reference sequence). The CDR3 is made up of 13 amino acids. This chain's CDR3 is CASSQAQQGRRTF. Written as DNA, the CDR3 is TGTGCCAGCAGCCAGGCACAACAGGGGAGGCGCACCTTC.

This clonotype was counted at least ten times. The chain is built from TRBV20-1 and TRBJ2-5; 13 bases match TRBD2. Looked up from germline, CDR1 is DFQATT and CDR2 is SNEGSKA (reference sequence). Losses at the gene ends were 4 bases for V and 5 bases for J; bases not matched to a gene: 4. There are 14 residues in the CDR3. This CDR3 reads CSATGTSGVETQYF. CDR3 in DNA: TGCAGTGCTACCGGGACTAGCGGGGTGGAGACCCAGTACTTC.

This clonotype was seen a handful of times. The gene calls are TRBV14 and TRBJ2-1, with 11 bases fitting TRBD1. The CDR3 has 19 residues. Trimming took 0 bases from V and 5 from J; bases not matched to a gene: 12. The germline V gene encodes CDR1 SGHDN and CDR2 FVKESK. This chain's CDR3 is CASSQDHGTGGLGDNEQFF. CDR3 nucleotide sequence: TGTGCCAGCAGCCAAGATCATGGGACAGGGGGACTAGGGGACAATGAGCAGTTCTTC.

This clonotype was counted between two and nine times. This chain uses TRBV6-1 with TRBJ1-5, with D unresolved. V lost 4 bases to trimming and J lost 7 bases, with 14 bases between them. The CDR3 length is 14 residues. Germline V lookup: CDR1 MNHNS, CDR2 SASEGT. As DNA, the CDR3 is TGTGCCAGCAGTGGTGGCGCCTCGTGGCAGCCCCAGCATTTT. It codes for CASSGGASWQPQHF.

In its sample, this clonotype was seen many times. V usage is TRBV20-1 and J usage is TRBJ2-1; D unresolved. Germline V gene data show CDR1 as DFQATT and CDR2 as SNEGSKA (reference sequence). CDR3 size: 14 residues. V lost 6 bases to trimming and J lost 4 bases, with 16 bases between them. CDR3 DNA sequence: TGCAGTGCCGTTTACCTTACAGCATACAATGAGCAGTTCTTC. Translating gives CSAVYLTAYNEQFF.

There are a few counts of this clonotype. A read error is possible here, since a much larger clone lies one base away. The chain uses TRBV7-2 and TRBJ1-6; a weak D match, TRBD1 (6 bases). With 6 bases removed from V and 8 bases from J, the gap between germline ends came to 14 bases. Germline CDR1 is SGHTA and CDR2 is FQGNSA. The length of the CDR3 is 14 residues. DNA for the CDR3: TGTGCCAGCAGTAAACAGGGACTTGATTCACCCCTCCACTTT. This sequence encodes CASSKQGLDSPLHF.

The V and J genes are TRBV6-1 and TRBJ2-3; D is unclear. The CDR3 contains 12 residues. Germline assignment: CDR1 MNHNS and CDR2 SASEGT. V was shortened by 6 bases and J by 6 bases, with 10 bases between the two germline ends. DNA for the CDR3: TGTGCCAGCAGCCCGCTATGGGATACGCAGTATTTT. Its protein product is CASSPLWDTQYF.

Points on this clonotype: The junction and the germline gene differ at one end; a read error may be behind it. The chain recombines TRBV6-5 with TRBJ1-2, with TRBD1 identical over 10 bases. CDR3 length: 15 residues. Germline CDR1 MNHEY, CDR2 SVGAGI. CDR3 sequence: CASSYDRGRVYGYTF. The CDR3 bases are TGTGCTAGCAGTTACGACAGGGGGCGGGTCTATGGCTACACCTTC.

Notes on this clonotype: A much larger clone lies a single base off, so this may be a read error. The J gene is TRBJ1-5, the V gene TRBV7-2, with TRBD1 as a possible D gene (6 bases). V was pared by 5 bases and J by 6 bases, with 17 bases between. The CDR3 consists of 15 residues. From germline, CDR1 is SGHTA and CDR2 FQGNSA. CDR3 in amino acids: CTSSRPPGDRQPQHF. In DNA, the CDR3 is TGTACCAGCAGCCGCCCCCCAGGGGATCGTCAGCCCCAGCATTTT.

This sequence joins TRBV6-2 or TRBV6-3 and TRBJ1-6; 7 bases fit TRBD1. CDR3 size: 14 residues. Germline V CDR1 and CDR2: MNHEY, SVGEGT. The V and J ends lost 6 bases and 8 bases, in that order; junction bases with no gene match: 7. The CDR3 region is CASRMDRTHSPLHF. CDR3 coding DNA: TGTGCCAGCAGGATGGACAGGACTCATTCACCCCTCCACTTT.

In its sample, this clonotype was seen many times. The chain recombines TRBV20-1 with TRBJ1-4; D unclear. The CDR3 runs 14 residues. Trimming cost V 3 bases and J 0 bases, with 8 bases left between them. Germline V gives CDR1 DFQATT, CDR2 SNEGSKA (reference sequence). CDR3 sequence reads: CSARGIATNEKLFF. The CDR3 DNA reads as TGCAGTGCTAGGGGGATAGCAACTAATGAAAAACTGTTTTTT.

As to this clonotype: A junction boundary mismatches the germline segment, possibly from a read error. This rearrangement joins TRBV25-1 to TRBJ1-5, with D uncertain. There are 14 residues in the CDR3. Germline V CDR1 and CDR2: MGHDK, SYGVNS. The CDR3 spells CAGSGYSGGQPQHF. The CDR3 nucleotides read TGTGCCGGCAGTGGATATTCGGGAGGTCAGCCCCAGCATTTT.

A remark on this clonotype: A read error may be the cause here, since a much bigger clone is one base away. This rearrangement joins TRBV10-3 to TRBJ2-1; D perhaps matches TRBD1 (6 bases). The V end lost 11 bases, the J end lost 5 bases, and 19 bases lay between the germline ends. The CDR3 has 14 amino acids. The germline V gene encodes CDR1 ENHRY and CDR2 SYGVKD. CDR3 in amino acids: CAATGRTVNNEQFF. The CDR3, as DNA: TGTGCCGCCACGGGGCGGACAGTCAACAATGAGCAGTTCTTC.

The CDR3 here is CASSDFRGRFYGYTF. The CDR3 bases are TGCGCCAGCAGTGATTTCCGCGGTAGATTCTATGGCTACACCTTC. This sequence joins TRBV10-1 and TRBJ1-2; D is ambiguous. Trimming cost V 3 bases and J 4 bases, with 15 bases left between them. The CDR3 runs to 15 residues. Per the germline V gene, CDR1 is WNHNN and CDR2 is SYGVQD (reference sequence).

The V gene is TRBV12-3 or TRBV12-4, the J gene TRBJ2-1; 12 bases map to TRBD2. Trimming took 5 bases from V and 10 from J; bases not matched to a gene: 6. The CDR3 length is 14 residues. CDR3 residues: CASSATSGSREQFF. CDR3 coding DNA: TGTGCCAGCAGTGCGACTAGCGGGAGCCGGGAGCAGTTCTTC.

This sequence joins TRBV3-1 and TRBJ2-3; D ambiguous. The CDR3 runs 14 residues. The V gene's germline CDR1 is LGHDT and CDR2 YNNKEL (reference sequence). V shed 1 base and J shed 0 bases, with 5 bases lying between them. As DNA, the CDR3 is TGTGCCAGCAGCCAAGCTGGGAGCACAGATACGCAGTATTTT. Amino acids: CASSQAGSTDTQYF.

This clonotype was detected only once. This sequence joins TRBV11-1 and TRBJ2-2, with 11 bases lining up with TRBD2. V was clipped by 5 bases and J by 4 bases; unmatched bases: 9. In germline, CDR1 is SGHAT, CDR2 FQDESV (reference sequence). There are 17 residues in the CDR3. This CDR3 reads CASSSIAGGEITGELFF. Written as DNA, the CDR3 is TGTGCCAGCAGCAGCATAGCGGGAGGGGAAATCACCGGGGAGCTGTTTTTT.

This clonotype was observed at least ten times. The genes are TRBV19 and TRBJ2-1, with 7 bases aligning to TRBD1. Germline CDR1 LNHDA, CDR2 SQIVND (reference sequence). V trimming: 5 bases; J trimming: 4 bases; junction bases outside the gene matches: 5. This CDR3 is built from 14 residues. The CDR3 nucleotides read TGTGCCAGTAGTGTCGGGACAGTTTACAATGAGCAGTTCTTC. Amino acid sequence: CASSVGTVYNEQFF.

The chain uses TRBV6-2 or TRBV6-3 and TRBJ1-5; D is unclear. The germline CDR1 and CDR2 sequences are MNHEY and SVGEGT. The V end was cut by 6 bases, the J end by 7 bases, with 13 bases between. The CDR3 length is 13 residues. The CDR3 spells CASRRGLGQPQHF. CDR3 sequence (DNA): TGTGCCAGCAGGAGAGGGCTCGGCCAGCCCCAGCATTTT.

This chain links TRBV12-3 or TRBV12-4 with TRBJ1-5; TRBD1 might be the D (5 bases). Deletions cut 4 bases from V and 4 bases from J, with 11 bases between. This CDR3 contains 14 residues. Here the CDR3 DNA reads TGTGCCAGCAGTTCTCAGGGTCTTAATCAGCCCCAGCATTTT. Translated, it gives CASSSQGLNQPQHF.

The genes are TRBV20-1 and TRBJ2-1; 9 bases agree with TRBD2. Germline loops: CDR1 DFQATT, CDR2 SNEGSKA (reference sequence). CDR3 size: 15 residues. V gave up 0 bases and J gave up 7 bases; unmatched junction bases: 7. CDR3 DNA: TGCAGTGCTAGAGATCGTCAGCGGGGGGTAAATGAGCAGTTCTTC. It encodes CSARDRQRGVNEQFF.

J is TRBJ2-6 and V is TRBV10-3; 8 nucleotides match TRBD1. Germline V gene lookup returns CDR1 ENHRY and CDR2 SYGVKD. The J segment lost 0 bases and the V segment lost 10 bases, leaving 11 bases of the junction unmatched. The CDR3 spans 17 residues. Written as DNA, the CDR3 is TGTGCCAGCAGCCGCAGGGGGCGTTCCTCTGGGGCCAACGTCCTGACTTTC. Its translation is CASSRRGRSSGANVLTF.

The genes are TRBV6-2 or TRBV6-3 and TRBJ1-2; the match to TRBD1 covers 9 bases. Germline V gives CDR1 MNHEY, CDR2 SVGEGT. The J segment lost 4 bases and the V segment lost 0 bases, leaving 6 bases of the junction unmatched. The CDR3 has 16 amino acids. CDR3 protein: CASSYSKGQGVYGYTF. The DNA for the CDR3 is TGTGCCAGCAGTTACTCGAAGGGACAGGGCGTCTATGGCTACACCTTC.